The rows below give T cell receptor beta chains drawn from one sample of a study of T cell clonotyping in hematopoietic cell transplantation. TCRdb keeps only in-frame clones here, not all; method: immunoSEQ multiplex PCR. The data contain over 15,000 clones, 93% of them singletons. The sequences come from peripheral blood mononuclear cells, collected before stem cell transplant. All receptors derive from a young man with biphenotypic leukemia. Some clones in this sample may be carry-over from other donors' samples. Each CDR3 is given with its conserved first and last residue. The D gene is left open where the match is weak. Part of the rows lack a size; the others show once, few, many or a class for expanded clones.

d_call: TRBD1
clone_size: -
j_call: TRBJ1-6
v_call: TRBV6-5
cdr3_nt: TGTGCCAGCAGTTACGACAGGGGAAATTCACCCCTCCACTTT
cdr3_aa: CASSYDRGNSPLHF

d_call: -
clone_size: -
j_call: TRBJ2-7
v_call: TRBV2
cdr3_nt: TGTGCCAGCAGTTTAGAGATCTACGAGCAGTACTTC
cdr3_aa: CASSLEIYEQYF

d_call: -
clone_size: -
j_call: TRBJ1-6
v_call: TRBV6-5
cdr3_nt: TGTGCCAGCAGTTACGGAGGGGCCTATAATTCACCCCTCCACTTT
cdr3_aa: CASSYGGAYNSPLHF

d_call: -
clone_size: -
j_call: TRBJ2-3
v_call: TRBV7-9
cdr3_nt: TGTGCCAGCAGCTTAGGGCAGGCACCCGATACGCAGTATTTT
cdr3_aa: CASSLGQAPDTQYF

d_call: -
clone_size: -
j_call: TRBJ1-4
v_call: TRBV14
cdr3_nt: TGTGCCAGCAGCCAGGGGGACGGATCTAATGAAAAACTGTTTTTT
cdr3_aa: CASSQGDGSNEKLFF

d_call: -
clone_size: -
j_call: TRBJ1-5
v_call: TRBV5-6
cdr3_nt: TGTGCCAGCAGCTTTGGGAGAACACAGCCCCAGCATTTT
cdr3_aa: CASSFGRTQPQHF

d_call: -
clone_size: -
j_call: TRBJ2-7
v_call: TRBV7-3
cdr3_nt: TGTGCCAGCAGCTTAAGGTCCTCTCTAGGGGACGAGCAGTACTTC
cdr3_aa: CASSLRSSLGDEQYF

d_call: TRBD2
clone_size: -
j_call: TRBJ2-4
v_call: TRBV7-2
cdr3_nt: TGTGCCAGCAGCTTAGCTAGCGGGTTCCAGTACTTC
cdr3_aa: CASSLASGFQYF

d_call: -
clone_size: -
j_call: TRBJ2-3
v_call: TRBV7-2
cdr3_nt: TGTGCCAGCAGCTCCAACTACCTTCGCACAGATACGCAGTATTTT
cdr3_aa: CASSSNYLRTDTQYF

d_call: -
clone_size: once
j_call: TRBJ1-1
v_call: TRBV5-1
cdr3_nt: TGCGCCAGCAGCTTGGTCCGGCCGGGGGGGAACACTGAAGCTTTCTTT
cdr3_aa: CASSLVRPGGNTEAFF

d_call: -
clone_size: -
j_call: TRBJ1-1
v_call: TRBV6-6
cdr3_nt: TGTGCCAGCAGCCCGGACAGTCGAACTGAAGCTTTCTTT
cdr3_aa: CASSPDSRTEAFF

d_call: -
clone_size: -
j_call: TRBJ1-1
v_call: TRBV9
cdr3_nt: TGTGCCAGCAGCGTATCATTCGGACAGAGTGAAGCTTTCTTT
cdr3_aa: CASSVSFGQSEAFF

d_call: -
clone_size: -
j_call: TRBJ2-2
v_call: TRBV5-1
cdr3_nt: TGCGCCAGCAGCTTGGCCCCCGGGGGGAACACCGGGGAGCTGTTTTTT
cdr3_aa: CASSLAPGGNTGELFF

d_call: TRBD2
clone_size: -
j_call: TRBJ2-1
v_call: TRBV7-2
cdr3_nt: TGTGCCAGCAGCTTAGGGGTAGCGGGGCCAACCTACAATGAGCAGTTCTTC
cdr3_aa: CASSLGVAGPTYNEQFF

d_call: -
clone_size: -
j_call: TRBJ1-1
v_call: TRBV18
cdr3_nt: TGTGCCAGCTCACCACCGATGGACACTGAAGCTTTCTTT
cdr3_aa: CASSPPMDTEAFF

d_call: TRBD2
clone_size: -
j_call: TRBJ2-5
v_call: TRBV29-1
cdr3_nt: TGCAGCGTTGGCCACTTGCGGGGGTTCCAAGAGACCCAGTACTTC
cdr3_aa: CSVGHLRGFQETQYF

d_call: TRBD1
clone_size: -
j_call: TRBJ1-5
v_call: TRBV2
cdr3_nt: TGTGCCAGCAGTTTCGGACAGGGGCTACGTTCGGCCCAGCATTTT
cdr3_aa: CASSFGQGLRSAQHF

d_call: -
clone_size: -
j_call: TRBJ2-3
v_call: TRBV4-3
cdr3_nt: TGCGCCAGCAGCCAAGATCTAGGGGGCGCGGGGTTCACAGATACGCAGTATTTT
cdr3_aa: CASSQDLGGAGFTDTQYF

d_call: -
clone_size: once
j_call: TRBJ1-1
v_call: TRBV7-2
cdr3_nt: TGTGCCAGCAGCCGTGGACGGGGGACGAGCACTGAAGCTTTCTTT
cdr3_aa: CASSRGRGTSTEAFF

d_call: -
clone_size: once
j_call: TRBJ2-3
v_call: TRBV2
cdr3_nt: TGTGCCAGCGTCGGGCTCGATACGCAGTATTTT
cdr3_aa: CASVGLDTQYF

d_call: -
clone_size: -
j_call: TRBJ1-6
v_call: TRBV7-2
cdr3_nt: TGTGCCAGCAGCTTTCAAGGGAGGAAAAATAATTCACCCCTCCACTTT
cdr3_aa: CASSFQGRKNNSPLHF

d_call: -
clone_size: -
j_call: TRBJ1-6
v_call: TRBV5-1
cdr3_nt: TGCGCCAGCAGCTTGAGAGCAGGGTCGAATTCACCCCTCCACTTT
cdr3_aa: CASSLRAGSNSPLHF

d_call: TRBD1
clone_size: -
j_call: TRBJ1-2
v_call: TRBV19
cdr3_nt: TGTGCCAGTAGTCCAACGGGACAGGAGCCCTATGGCTACACCTTC
cdr3_aa: CASSPTGQEPYGYTF

d_call: -
clone_size: -
j_call: TRBJ2-7
v_call: TRBV7-9
cdr3_nt: TGTGCCAGCAGCTTAGGGAAACTCCCGACCTACGAGCAGTACTTC
cdr3_aa: CASSLGKLPTYEQYF